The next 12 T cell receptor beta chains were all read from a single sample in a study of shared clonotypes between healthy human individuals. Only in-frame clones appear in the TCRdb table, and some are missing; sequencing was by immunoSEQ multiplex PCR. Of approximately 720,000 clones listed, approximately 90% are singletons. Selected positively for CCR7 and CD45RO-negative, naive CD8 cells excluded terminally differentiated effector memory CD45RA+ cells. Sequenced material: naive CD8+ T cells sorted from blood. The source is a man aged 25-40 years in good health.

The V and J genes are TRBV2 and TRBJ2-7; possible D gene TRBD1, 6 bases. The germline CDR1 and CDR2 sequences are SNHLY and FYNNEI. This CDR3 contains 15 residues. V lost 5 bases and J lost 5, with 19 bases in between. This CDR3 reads CASSHENRDLDEQYF. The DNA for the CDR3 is TGTGCCAGCAGTCATGAAAACAGGGATTTGGACGAGCAGTACTTC.

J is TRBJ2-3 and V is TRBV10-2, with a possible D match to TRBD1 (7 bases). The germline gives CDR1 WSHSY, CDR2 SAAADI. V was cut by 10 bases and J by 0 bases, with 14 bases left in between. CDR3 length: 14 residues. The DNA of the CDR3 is TGCGCCACCTCCCAGGGGGGAAGCACAGATACGCAGTATTTT. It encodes CATSQGGSTDTQYF.

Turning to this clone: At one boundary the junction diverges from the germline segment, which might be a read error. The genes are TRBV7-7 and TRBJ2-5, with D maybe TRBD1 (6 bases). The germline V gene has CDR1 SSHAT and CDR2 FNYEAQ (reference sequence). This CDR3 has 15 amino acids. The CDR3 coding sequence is TGTGCTAGCAGCTTAGCAGTGGACAGTCAAGAGACCCAGTACTTC. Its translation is CASSLAVDSQETQYF.

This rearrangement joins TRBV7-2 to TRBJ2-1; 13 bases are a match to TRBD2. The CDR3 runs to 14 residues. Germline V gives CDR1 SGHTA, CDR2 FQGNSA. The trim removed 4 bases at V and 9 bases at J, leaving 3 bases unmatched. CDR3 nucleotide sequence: TGTGCCAGCAGCTCGGGACTAGCGGGAAGTGAGCAGTTCTTC. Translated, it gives CASSSGLAGSEQFF.

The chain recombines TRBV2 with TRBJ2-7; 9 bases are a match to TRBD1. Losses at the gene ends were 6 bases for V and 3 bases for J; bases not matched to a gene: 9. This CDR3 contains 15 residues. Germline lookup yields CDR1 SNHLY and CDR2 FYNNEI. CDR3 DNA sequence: TGTGCCAGCAGCTACGGGACAGGGACCATCTACGAGCAGTACTTC. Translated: CASSYGTGTIYEQYF.

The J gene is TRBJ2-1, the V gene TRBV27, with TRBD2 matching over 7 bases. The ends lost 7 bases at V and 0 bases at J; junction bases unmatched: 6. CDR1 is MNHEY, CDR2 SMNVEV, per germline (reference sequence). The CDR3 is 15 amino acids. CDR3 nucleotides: TGTGCCAGCAATAGGGGCGGGAGCTCCTACAATGAGCAGTTCTTC. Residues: CASNRGGSSYNEQFF.

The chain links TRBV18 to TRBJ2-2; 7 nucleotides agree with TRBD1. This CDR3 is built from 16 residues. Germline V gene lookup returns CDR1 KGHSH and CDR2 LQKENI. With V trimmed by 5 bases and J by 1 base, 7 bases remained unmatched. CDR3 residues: CASSTGTAENTGELFF. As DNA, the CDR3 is TGTGCCAGCTCAACCGGGACAGCAGAGAACACCGGGGAGCTGTTTTTT.

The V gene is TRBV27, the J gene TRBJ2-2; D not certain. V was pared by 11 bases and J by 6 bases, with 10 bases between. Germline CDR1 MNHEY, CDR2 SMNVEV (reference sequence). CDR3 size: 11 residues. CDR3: CASQGSGELFF. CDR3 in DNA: TGTGCCTCCCAAGGGTCCGGGGAGCTGTTTTTT.

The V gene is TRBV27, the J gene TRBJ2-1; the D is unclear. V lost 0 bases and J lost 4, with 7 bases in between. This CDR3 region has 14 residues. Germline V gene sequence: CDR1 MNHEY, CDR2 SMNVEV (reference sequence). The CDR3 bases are TGTGCCAGCAGTTTATCGTGGGATTACAATGAGCAGTTCTTC. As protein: CASSLSWDYNEQFF.

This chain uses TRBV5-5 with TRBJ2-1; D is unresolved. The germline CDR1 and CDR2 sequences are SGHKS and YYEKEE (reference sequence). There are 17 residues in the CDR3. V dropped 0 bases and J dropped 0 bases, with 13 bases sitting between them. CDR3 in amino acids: CASSLVFGGSSYNEQFF. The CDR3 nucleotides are TGTGCCAGCAGCTTGGTATTTGGCGGTAGCTCCTACAATGAGCAGTTCTTC.

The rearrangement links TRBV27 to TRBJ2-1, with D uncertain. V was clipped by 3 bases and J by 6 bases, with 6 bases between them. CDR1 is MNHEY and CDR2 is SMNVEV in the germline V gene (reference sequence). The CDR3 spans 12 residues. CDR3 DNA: TGTGCCAGCAGTTTTTCGGCCAATGAGCAGTTCTTC. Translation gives CASSFSANEQFF.

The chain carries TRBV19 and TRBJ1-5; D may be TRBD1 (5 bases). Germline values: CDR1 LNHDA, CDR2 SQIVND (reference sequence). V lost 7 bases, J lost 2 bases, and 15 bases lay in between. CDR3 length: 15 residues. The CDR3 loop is CASKVGDWGNQPQHF. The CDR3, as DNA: TGTGCCAGTAAGGTGGGGGATTGGGGCAATCAGCCCCAGCATTTT.